The next 22 T cell receptor beta chains were all read from a single sample in a study of technical replicates of blood from a few donors. Method: immunoSEQ multiplex PCR; TCRdb's copy keeps in-frame clones and lacks some. The sample holds about 62,000 clones, approximately 89% seen once. The material sequenced was PBMCs. These TCRs come from a human donor in good health. Some clones in this sample may be carry-over from other donors' samples.

CDR3 nucleotide sequence: TGTGCCAGCAGCCAAGGACTAGCGGGCTACGAGCAGTACTTC. Translated: CASSQGLAGYEQYF. This chain connects TRBV14 to TRBJ2-7, with 10 nucleotides matching TRBD2. Germline assignment: CDR1 SGHDN and CDR2 FVKESK. The CDR3 runs 14 residues. Trimming took 1 base from V and 3 from J; bases not matched to a gene: 0.

The V call is TRBV30, the J call TRBJ2-1; tentative D call: TRBD1 (5 bases). CDR3 length: 12 amino acids. V was cut by 3 bases and J by 7 bases, with 10 bases left in between. Germline-derived CDR1 and CDR2 are GTSNPN and SVGIG (reference sequence). The CDR3 spells CAWRPGANEQFF. DNA of the CDR3: TGTGCCTGGAGGCCTGGGGCTAATGAGCAGTTCTTC. Complete variable domain (other parts from reference TRBV30 and TRBJ2-1): SQTIHQWPATLVQPVGSPLSLECTVEGTSNPNLYWYRQAAGRGLQLLFYSVGIGQISSEVPQNLSASRPQDRQFILSSKKLLLSDSGFYLCAWRPGANEQFFGPGTRLTVL.

In its sample, this clone was seen once. The chain recombines TRBV2 with TRBJ1-6; the match to TRBD1 covers 7 bases. V lost 6 bases and J lost 2; bases outside the gene matches: 4. The CDR3 extends over 15 amino acids. CDR1 is SNHLY, CDR2 FYNNEI, per germline. CDR3 in DNA: TGTGCCAGCAGCCGACAGGGTACCTATAATTCACCCCTCCACTTT. This translates into CASSRQGTYNSPLHF.

This clone was seen more than once but under ten times. The chain carries TRBV6-4 and TRBJ2-1; 11 bases fit TRBD1. After removal of 5 bases from V and 3 bases from J, the junction contained 6 bases not matched to a gene. CDR3 length: 16 residues. CDR1 is MRHNA and CDR2 is SNTAGT in the germline V gene. The CDR3 bases are TGTGCCAGCAGTCCGGCTGGGACAGGGGGCTACAATGAGCAGTTCTTC. Its protein is CASSPAGTGGYNEQFF.

The chain has TRBV6-5 and TRBJ1-1, with TRBD1 matching over 11 bases. This CDR3 has 15 residues. CDR1 and CDR2 (germline): MNHEY, SVGAGI. Trimming took 4 bases from V and 3 from J; bases not matched to a gene: 4. CDR3 nucleotides: TGTGCCAGCAGTTGGACAGGGGGCGCGGACACTGAAGCTTTCTTT. Translated: CASSWTGGADTEAFF.

V and J are TRBV4-2 and TRBJ2-1; 10 bases map to TRBD2. The CDR3 is 18 residues long. Germline CDR1 LGHNA, CDR2 YNFKEQ. V shed 0 bases and J 6 bases; nucleotides not matched to a gene: 11. The CDR3: CASSQDLTGTSEFNEQFF. The CDR3 DNA sequence: TGTGCCAGCAGCCAAGACCTAACCGGGACTAGCGAATTCAATGAGCAGTTCTTC.

V usage is TRBV12-5 and J usage is TRBJ2-7; D remains unclear. Germline V gives CDR1 LGHNT, CDR2 FRNRAP. The CDR3 covers 12 residues. Trimming pared 6 bases from V and 6 bases from J, leaving 12 bases between. CDR3 loop: CASGYPLGEQYF. CDR3 in DNA: TGTGCTAGTGGGTACCCTCTAGGCGAGCAGTACTTC. The complete variable domain, with remaining parts taken from reference TRBV12-5 and TRBJ2-7, reads DARVTQTPRHKVTEMGQEVTMRCQPILGHNTVFWYRQTMMQGLELLAYFRNRAPLDDSGMPKDRFSAEMPDATLATLKIQPSEPRDSAVYFCASGYPLGEQYFGPGTRLTVT.

This clone has only a few counts. The chain carries TRBV9 and TRBJ1-2; unclear D gene. Deletions cut 7 bases from V and 1 base from J, with 14 bases between. Germline V gene data show CDR1 as SGDLS and CDR2 as YYNGEE. This CDR3 has 14 amino acids. CDR3 region: CASGVEEVNYGYTF. In DNA, the CDR3 is TGTGCCAGCGGGGTCGAGGAGGTTAACTATGGCTACACCTTC. The complete variable domain, with remaining parts taken from reference TRBV9 and TRBJ1-2, reads DSGVTQTPKHLITATGQRVTLRCSPRSGDLSVYWYQQSLDQGLQFLIQYYNGEERAKGNILERFSAQQFPDLHSELNLSSLELGDSALYFCASGVEEVNYGYTFGSGTRLTVV.

The genes are TRBV6-6 and TRBJ1-3; the D gene is possibly TRBD1 (5 bases). The CDR3 covers 12 residues. CDR1 and CDR2 (germline): MNHNY, SVGAGI (reference sequence). V was cut by 8 bases and J by 8 bases, with 13 bases left in between. This CDR3 is CASGGGFDTIYF. As DNA, the CDR3 is TGTGCCAGCGGGGGAGGTTTTGACACCATATATTTT.

The CDR3 region is CVVGGVNYGYTF. The CDR3 DNA is TGTGTCGTTGGGGGGGTGAACTATGGCTACACCTTC. The J gene is TRBJ1-2, the V gene TRBV7-6, with D tentatively TRBD1 (5 bases). The V gene's germline CDR1 is SGHVS and CDR2 FNYEAQ. The CDR3 is made up of 12 amino acids.

This chain connects TRBV7-2 to TRBJ2-1; 7 positions match TRBD2. Losses at the gene ends were 0 bases for V and 12 bases for J; bases not matched to a gene: 5. Germline assignment: CDR1 SGHTA and CDR2 FQGNSA. The CDR3 runs to 13 residues. CDR3 sequence reads: CASSLAGGGTQFF. As DNA, the CDR3 is TGTGCCAGCAGCTTAGCGGGGGGAGGGACGCAGTTCTTC.

V gene TRBV15 combines with J gene TRBJ2-1; TRBD1 matches 9 bases. CDR3 length equals 14 residues. The J segment lost 5 bases and the V segment lost 1 base, leaving 0 bases of the junction unmatched. Germline CDR1 is LNHNV and CDR2 is YYDKDF (reference sequence). The CDR3 sequence is CATSRGTGDNEQFF. In DNA form, the CDR3 reads TGTGCCACCAGCAGAGGGACAGGGGACAATGAGCAGTTCTTC.

This chain joins TRBV6-1 and TRBJ2-2; weak D call: TRBD2 (6 bases). V was pared by 0 bases and J by 7 bases, with 12 bases between. The germline gives CDR1 MNHNS, CDR2 SASEGT. The CDR3 totals 15 residues. The chain's CDR3 is CASSEALATFGELFF. DNA of the CDR3: TGTGCCAGCAGTGAAGCTCTAGCGACCTTCGGGGAGCTGTTTTTT.

This chain connects TRBV5-1 to TRBJ2-2; TRBD2 aligns across 8 bases. This CDR3 is built from 16 residues. Germline lookup yields CDR1 SGHRS and CDR2 YFSETQ. Unmatched junction bases numbered 2, after V lost 0 bases and J lost 1 base. The CDR3 region has the DNA TGCGCCAGCAGCTTGGACGCGGGAGGGAACACCGGGGAGCTGTTTTTT. Amino acids: CASSLDAGGNTGELFF.

The CDR3: CAISGKREWNEQFF. DNA for the CDR3: TGTGCCATCAGTGGGAAGCGGGAGTGGAATGAGCAGTTCTTC. This chain connects TRBV10-3 to TRBJ2-1; the match to TRBD2 covers 8 bases. Trimming took 4 bases from V and 7 from J; bases not matched to a gene: 6. The V gene's germline CDR1 is ENHRY and CDR2 SYGVKD. The CDR3 is made up of 14 amino acids.

V is TRBV4-3 and J is TRBJ1-2; D unresolved. The germline CDR1 and CDR2 sequences are LGHNA and YSLEER. Trimming pared 0 bases from V and 4 bases from J, leaving 15 bases between. This CDR3 region has 16 residues. This CDR3 reads CASSQDSTEAFYGYTF. The CDR3 bases are TGCGCCAGCAGCCAAGATAGTACAGAAGCCTTCTATGGCTACACCTTC.

The chain links TRBV7-9 to TRBJ1-3, with 8 bases identical to TRBD1. CDR3 length equals 16 residues. Losses at the gene ends were 5 bases for V and 3 bases for J; bases not matched to a gene: 9. Per germline, CDR1 SEHNR and CDR2 FQNEAQ (reference sequence). The CDR3 region is CASSQRADRGGNTIYF. The CDR3 region has the DNA TGTGCCAGCAGCCAACGAGCCGACAGGGGTGGAAACACCATATATTTT.

This chain links TRBV7-3 with TRBJ2-1, with 7 positions matching TRBD2. The CDR3 is 18 amino acids. Germline V gives CDR1 SGHTA, CDR2 FQGTGA. J gave up 4 bases and V 0 bases, and 12 bases lay outside the gene matches. CDR3 residues: CASSLTGVMAGVYNEQFF. CDR3 in DNA: TGTGCCAGCAGCTTAACTGGTGTTATGGCGGGGGTATACAATGAGCAGTTCTTC. The whole variable domain, filled in from reference TRBV7-3 and TRBJ2-1, reads GAGVSQTPSNKVTEKGKYVELRCDPISGHTALYWYRQSLGQGPEFLIYFQGTGAADDSGLPNDRFFAVRPEGSVSTLKIQRTERGDSAVYLCASSLTGVMAGVYNEQFFGPGTRLTVL.

The V gene is TRBV6-4, the J gene TRBJ2-3; no reliable D call. The CDR3 has 14 amino acids. CDR1 is MRHNA, CDR2 SNTAGT, per germline. V was pared by 3 bases and J by 0 bases, with 7 bases between. The CDR3 is CASSDAGSTDTQYF. CDR3 coding DNA: TGTGCCAGCAGTGATGCAGGAAGCACAGATACGCAGTATTTT.

The chain recombines TRBV5-8 with TRBJ1-4, with TRBD1 matching 9 bases. The CDR3 has 15 amino acids. The trim removed 4 bases at V and 6 bases at J, leaving 7 bases unmatched. Germline V gene sequence: CDR1 SGHTS, CDR2 YDEGEE. The DNA for the CDR3 is TGTGCCAGCAGCACAGGGACAGGGCGGGATGAAAAACTGTTTTTT. The encoded protein is CASSTGTGRDEKLFF.

CDR3 DNA sequence: TGCGCCAGCAGCCAAGGGGGACAGCGCGGCTACACCTTC. It encodes CASSQGGQRGYTF. This chain links TRBV4-3 with TRBJ1-2; TRBD1 matches 7 bases. From germline, CDR1 is LGHNA and CDR2 YSLEER. V gave up 1 base and J gave up 8 bases; unmatched junction bases: 4. This CDR3 contains 13 residues.

This clone was found once. For the CDR3, the DNA is TGTGCCAGCAGCCGGGGGGATACGCAGTATTTT. Its protein is CASSRGDTQYF. V gene TRBV9 combines with J gene TRBJ2-3; perhaps TRBD2 as D (6 bases). Trimming removed 4 bases from V and 6 bases from J, with 6 bases in between. The germline V gene has CDR1 SGDLS and CDR2 YYNGEE. The CDR3 consists of 11 residues.